This TCR beta chain was sequenced for a study of high-grade serous ovarian cancer treatment subgroups. Study-level background: Each sample yielded on average 7,494 unique TCR beta rearrangements from approximately 15,000 reads. The study's findings and limits: These tumor repertoires lack spatial information from bulk sequencing. Different patients shared almost no repertoire; same-patient tumors shared 0.11 to 0.79.

Tumor samples were obtained before definitive surgery or chemotherapy. Trimming took 7 bases from V and 6 from J, leaving 19 bases between them. There are 15 residues in the CDR3. The germline V gene encodes CDR1 LGHNT and CDR2 FRNRAP. This clone has more than one count but fewer than ten. The antigen is not known. Sequencing was performed with immunoSEQ multiplex PCR; in TCRdb, only in-frame clones are kept and a portion is missing. This sample has about 5,900 clones, with about 81% found just once. The sequence came from a human donor with high-grade serous ovarian cancer. The source material was tumor tissue. The rearrangement joins TRBV12-5 to TRBJ1-5, with a weak D call TRBD1 (6 bases). CDR3 loop: CASALEGGARQPQHF. As DNA, the CDR3 is TGTGCTAGTGCTCTGGAGGGGGGGGCGCGTCAGCCCCAGCATTTT.